The entry below gives a single T cell receptor (beta chain) sequence along with its context. This clonotype was recorded a few times. Its antigen has not been determined. No base quality values were provided; no much bigger clone lies one nucleotide off. According to the germline V gene, CDR1 reads SQVTM and CDR2 reads ANQGSEA. The junction shows trimming of 7 bases on V and 3 bases on J, plus 15 bases between the germline ends. Its CDR3 holds 13 amino acids, cysteine through phenylalanine. Of the read, only the CDR3 DNA is kept; its 39 bases are in frame from base 1. The sample originates from a study of CD8 T cells in ankylosing spondylitis (dated by TCRdb to 2015 to 2018). With regard to the full study: The study profiled T cell receptor beta repertoires in healthy donors and ankylosing spondylitis patients to find disease-linked TCR variants. Samples of peripheral blood were taken, and for ankylosing spondylitis patients, synovial fluid was collected as well. The full study cohort was made up of about 25 ankylosing spondylitis patients and about a hundred healthy donors.

Overall study results and their limits: The disease-linked clones were reported to be significantly enriched in matched synovial fluid samples from ankylosing spondylitis patients. A TCR beta motif made up of eight highly homologous amino acid variants appeared to be characteristic of blood from ankylosing spondylitis patients. A CD8+ phenotype was shown by the disease-linked clones, which were found at relatively low frequencies in peripheral blood. Some motif variants were previously reported in synovial fluid and blood of reactive arthritis patients, suggesting common disease-initiation mechanisms.

The sequencer was an Illumina HiSeq 2500. TCR beta libraries were prepared by quantitative 5'-RACE with molecular barcodes. Regarding the original processing steps: Disease-linked TCR variants were identified with a new computational method built on a probabilistic model of VDJ rearrangement. Starting from the raw public reads, TCRdb applied fastp trimming at Q25, assembled clones with MiXCR and retained in-frame beta chains. Merged by CDR3 protein, the rows form single entries marked with the most common genes and DNA. TCRdb's processing, not the authors', yielded these V and J calls. Counted in this sample were under 250,000 distinct CDR3 sequences; more than 9% of them appeared once. The ten largest clones add up to 2.6% of the sample.

This clonotype originated in a male donor with ankylosing spondylitis or in good health (not recorded which). The specimen sequenced was blood, either unsorted or a sorted T cell fraction (not recorded which). The chain employs TRBV29-1 and TRBJ1-1, with the D gene call left open. The CDR3 amino acid sequence is: CSAGRDMDTEAFF. The DNA is TGCAGCGCTGGGCGGGATATGGACACTGAAGCTTTCTTT.